What follows are 28 T cell receptor beta chains derived from one specimen sequenced in a study of T-cell reconstitution after alpha-beta-depleted transplantation in children. As it was prepared, the TCRbeta library received unique molecular identifiers. One entry per CDR3 protein, called by TCRdb with MiXCR from the PCR reads. The profile covers 350,000 to 400,000 distinct CDR3 sequences, with roughly 14% appearing a single time and approximately 4.2% taken by the ten largest. Material: PBMCs, obtained from the stem cell graft. Receptor source: a human donor who donated a stem cell graft to a child with Fanconi anemia.

The J gene is TRBJ2-3, the V gene TRBV7-2; D is uncertain. CDR1 is SGHTA and CDR2 is FQGNSA in the germline V gene. Trimming took off 5 bases at V and 5 bases at J, with 11 bases between the two ends. CDR3 length equals 13 residues. DNA of the CDR3: TGTGCCAGCAGCCGAACTCCCCAAGATACGCAGTATTTT. Translated, it gives CASSRTPQDTQYF.

The sample holds many counts of this clonotype. CDR3 DNA: TGTGCCAGCTCACCAAGATACATGGGGGAGACCCAGTACTTC. Protein: CASSPRYMGETQYF. J is TRBJ2-5 and V is TRBV18; D call uncertain. This CDR3 has 14 residues. V lost 2 bases to trimming and J lost 5 bases, with 12 bases between them. CDR1 is KGHSH, CDR2 LQKENI, per germline.

This chain's CDR3 is CASSYTGQGRSPLHF. In DNA, the CDR3 is TGTGCCAGCAGTTACACCGGACAGGGGCGGTCACCCCTCCACTTT. This rearrangement joins TRBV6-5 to TRBJ1-6, with 9 bases lining up with TRBD1. V lost 2 bases and J lost 10; bases outside the gene matches: 6. Germline values: CDR1 MNHEY, CDR2 SVGAGI. The CDR3 runs to 15 residues.

The chain is built from TRBV7-2 and TRBJ2-1; TRBD2 matches 14 bases. The V segment lost 5 bases and the J segment 4 bases; nucleotides outside the gene matches: 7. The CDR3 is made up of 17 amino acids. Germline V gives CDR1 SGHTA, CDR2 FQGNSA. CDR3 protein: CASSRRTSGGFYNEQFF. CDR3 bases: TGTGCCAGCAGCCGCCGGACTAGCGGGGGGTTTTACAATGAGCAGTTCTTC.

This clonotype was found many times. This chain joins TRBV9 and TRBJ2-7; D not certain. The V and J ends lost 2 bases and 3 bases respectively, with 12 bases between them. The CDR3 runs 14 residues. Germline V gene lookup returns CDR1 SGDLS and CDR2 YYNGEE. The CDR3 sequence: CASSVLLRSYEQYV. In DNA, the CDR3 is TGTGCCAGCAGCGTCCTACTTAGAAGCTACGAGCAGTACGTC.

This clonotype was picked up one time. In DNA, the CDR3 is TGTGCCAGCAGCTTGGACTATCACACCGGGGAGCTGTTTTTT. This codes for CASSLDYHTGELFF. V and J are TRBV7-7 and TRBJ2-2, with a weak D call TRBD2 (6 bases). The CDR3 has 14 residues. The germline CDR1 and CDR2 sequences are SSHAT and FNYEAQ (reference sequence). The V gene lost 3 bases and the J gene lost 3 bases, with 8 bases spanning the gap. Based on the CDR3 plus reference TRBV7-7 and TRBJ2-2, the full variable domain is GAGVSQSPRYKVTKRGQDVTLRCDPISSHATLYWYQQALGQGPEFLTYFNYEAQPDKSGLPSDRFSAERPEGSISTLTIQRTEQRDSAMYRCASSLDYHTGELFFGEGSRLTVL.

This clonotype was counted many times. The CDR3 DNA follows: TGTGCCAGCAGCGCCTCCGGGTCATGGAACACTGAAGCTTTCTTT. Its translation: CASSASGSWNTEAFF. The chain recombines TRBV9 with TRBJ1-1; D is undetermined. V lost 3 bases and J 1 base, leaving 13 bases between the germline ends. The V gene's germline CDR1 is SGDLS and CDR2 YYNGEE. CDR3 length: 15 amino acids.

CDR3 region: CASSQVKGPTNTGELFF. The CDR3 nucleotides read TGCGCCAGCAGCCAAGTTAAGGGACCGACGAACACCGGGGAGCTGTTTTTT. The V gene is TRBV4-3, the J gene TRBJ2-2; D is tentatively TRBD1 or TRBD2 (5 bases each). CDR1 is LGHNA and CDR2 is YSLEER in the germline V gene. This CDR3 spans 17 amino acids. With 1 base removed from V and 0 bases from J, the gap between germline ends came to 12 bases.

J is TRBJ1-2 and V is TRBV24-1, with D possibly TRBD1 on 5 matching bases. This CDR3 spans 13 amino acids. V was shortened by 5 bases and J by 1 base, with 7 bases between the two germline ends. Germline CDR1 is KGHDR and CDR2 is SFDVKD. This chain's CDR3 is CATSGGVNYGYTF. The CDR3 bases are TGTGCCACCAGTGGAGGGGTTAACTATGGCTACACCTTC.

This clonotype was seen many times. The V call is TRBV5-1, the J call TRBJ2-1; 9 nucleotides match TRBD1. This CDR3 comprises 12 residues. Germline V gene sequence: CDR1 SGHRS, CDR2 YFSETQ. V shed 3 bases and J 14 bases; nucleotides not matched to a gene: 6. CDR3 in amino acids: CASSSGQGDKFF. For the CDR3, the DNA is TGCGCCAGCAGCTCGGGACAGGGAGATAAGTTCTTC.

In this sample, this clonotype turned up a few times. The genes are TRBV3-1 and TRBJ2-2; D perhaps matches TRBD1 (6 bases). Germline-derived CDR1 and CDR2 are LGHDT and YNNKEL (reference sequence). This CDR3 has 16 residues. The germline V and J ends were trimmed by 4 bases and 6 bases, with 18 bases remaining between them. CDR3 coding DNA: TGTGCCAGCAGCCTTTCTGGACAGCCAAAGGCCGGGGAGCTGTTTTTT. This encodes CASSLSGQPKAGELFF.

The chain uses TRBV10-3 and TRBJ1-2, with 10 bases that match TRBD1. This CDR3 is 16 amino acids long. The ends lost 6 bases at V and 4 bases at J; junction bases unmatched: 11. CDR1 is ENHRY, CDR2 SYGVKD, per germline. CDR3: CAISGYGTGAAYGYTF. In DNA, the CDR3 is TGTGCCATCAGCGGGTACGGGACAGGGGCGGCCTATGGCTACACCTTC.

The chain joins TRBV30 to TRBJ2-5, with 10 nucleotides matching TRBD1. With 5 bases clipped from V and 0 bases from J, the junction kept 3 bases outside the gene matches. This CDR3 spans 14 amino acids. Looked up from germline, CDR1 is GTSNPN and CDR2 is SVGIG (reference sequence). The CDR3 coding sequence is TGTGCCTGGGGGACAGGGGCCGACCAAGAGACCCAGTACTTC. As protein: CAWGTGADQETQYF. Supplemented by reference TRBV30 and TRBJ2-5, the full variable domain reads SQTIHQWPATLVQPVGSPLSLECTVEGTSNPNLYWYRQAAGRGLQLLFYSVGIGQISSEVPQNLSASRPQDRQFILSSKKLLLSDSGFYLCAWGTGADQETQYFGPGTRLLVL.

The table lists this clonotype with many counts. V gene TRBV9 combines with J gene TRBJ2-1, with D possibly being TRBD2 (5 bases). The CDR3 is 13 residues long. Germline values: CDR1 SGDLS, CDR2 YYNGEE. With 3 bases removed from V and 8 bases from J, the gap between germline ends came to 12 bases. CDR3 sequence (DNA): TGTGCCAGCAGCGAAGGATGGGGAGATGAGCAGTTCTTC. Its translation is CASSEGWGDEQFF. The variable domain in full, with the rest retrieved from reference TRBV9 and TRBJ2-1, is DSGVTQTPKHLITATGQRVTLRCSPRSGDLSVYWYQQSLDQGLQFLIQYYNGEERAKGNILERFSAQQFPDLHSELNLSSLELGDSALYFCASSEGWGDEQFFGPGTRLTVL.

The sample holds a few counts of this clonotype. The gene calls are TRBV13 and TRBJ2-6; no clear D. This CDR3 region has 13 residues. Trimming took off 5 bases at V and 1 base at J, with 3 bases between the two ends. Germline CDR1 is PRHDT and CDR2 is FYEKMQ (reference sequence). CDR3 bases: TGTGCCAGCAGCAATTCTGGGGCCAACGTCCTGACTTTC. Its protein is CASSNSGANVLTF.

This clonotype was observed many times. The V and J genes are TRBV6-4 and TRBJ1-4, with 12 nucleotides matching TRBD1. V lost 6 bases and J lost 5; bases outside the gene matches: 16. The V gene's germline CDR1 is MRHNA and CDR2 SNTAGT. The CDR3 runs 19 residues. The CDR3 DNA reads TGTGCCAGCAGACTATCGGGGGGTGGGACAGGGGGCCCCAATGAAAAACTGTTTTTT. Its protein product is CASRLSGGGTGGPNEKLFF.

This clonotype was found a few times. This may arise from a read error, as a much more abundant clone is one base away. Without the conserved terminal phenylalanine or tryptophan, this CDR3 likely stems from a read error. The J gene is TRBJ1-4, the V gene TRBV7-9; no firm D call. The CDR3 length is 15 residues. Germline assignment: CDR1 SEHNR and CDR2 FQNEAQ (reference sequence). V gave up 5 bases and J gave up 10 bases, with 20 bases separating them. DNA for the CDR3: TGTGCCAGCAGCGCGCAAAGCACAATGAAAGGAAAACTGTTTCTT. It yields the protein CASSAQSTMKGKLFL.

The table lists this clonotype with a few counts. The chain links TRBV7-2 to TRBJ2-6; no clear D. Germline lookup yields CDR1 SGHTA and CDR2 FQGNSA. V lost 5 bases to trimming and J lost 2 bases, with 7 bases between them. The CDR3 loop spans 14 amino acids. As DNA, the CDR3 is TGTGCCAGCAGCCCATTTGCTGGGGCCAACGTCCTGACTTTC. As protein: CASSPFAGANVLTF.

This clonotype was found many times. V is TRBV12-3 or TRBV12-4 and J is TRBJ2-3; 8 bases map to TRBD1. The junction had 6 bases not matched to a gene; V was cut back by 8 bases and J by 5 bases. This CDR3 contains 13 residues. CDR3 residues: CASSTGGIDTQYF. CDR3 in DNA: TGTGCCAGCTCTACAGGGGGGATAGATACGCAGTATTTT.

This clonotype has only a few counts. V usage is TRBV6-5 and J usage is TRBJ2-1; 7 bases fit TRBD2. The CDR3 covers 13 residues. The ends lost 2 bases at V and 8 bases at J; junction bases unmatched: 3. Germline V gene lookup returns CDR1 MNHEY and CDR2 SVGAGI. The CDR3 DNA reads as TGTGCCAGCAGTTACGGGGAGGGGCATGAGCAGTTCTTC. Residues: CASSYGEGHEQFF.

In its sample, this clonotype was seen many times. V is TRBV2 and J is TRBJ2-3; D gene ambiguous. Trimming stripped 10 bases from V and 9 bases from J, with 14 bases between. Germline loops: CDR1 SNHLY, CDR2 FYNNEI. The CDR3 covers 11 residues. CDR3 loop: CATRHGPTQYF. CDR3 bases: TGTGCCACCCGGCACGGACCGACGCAGTATTTT.

This clonotype was seen many times. The genes are TRBV6-2 or TRBV6-3 and TRBJ2-3, with 10 nucleotides matching TRBD2. The CDR3 runs to 16 residues. After removal of 5 bases from V and 2 bases from J, the junction contained 7 bases not matched to a gene. Germline CDR1 reads MNHEY; CDR2 reads SVGEGT. In nucleotides, the CDR3 is TGTGCCAGCAGTCCACTGACTAGCGGGTTCACAGATACGCAGTATTTT. Translated: CASSPLTSGFTDTQYF.

This clonotype was counted ten times or more. The J gene is TRBJ2-5, the V gene TRBV20-1; D is unresolved. The CDR3 loop spans 11 amino acids. With 6 bases removed from V and 4 bases from J, the gap between germline ends came to 9 bases. Germline lookup yields CDR1 DFQATT and CDR2 SNEGSKA (reference sequence). This CDR3 is CSAHRTETQYF. The CDR3, as DNA: TGCAGTGCCCATAGAACAGAGACCCAGTACTTC.

This clonotype was counted between two and nine times. The junction differs from germline at one of its ends, possibly a read error. The chain joins TRBV20-1 to TRBJ2-1; 11 nucleotides match TRBD2. CDR1 is DFQATT and CDR2 is SNEGSKA in the germline V gene (reference sequence). The CDR3 totals 14 residues. The chain's CDR3 is CSARGTSGGFEQFF. The DNA for the CDR3 is TGCAGTGCCAGAGGCACTAGCGGGGGTTTTGAGCAGTTCTTC.

Of note for this clonotype: This may stem from a read error, because a much larger clone lies one nucleotide away. The gene calls are TRBV20-1 and TRBJ2-1; 9 positions agree with TRBD2. The CDR3 sequence is 14 residues long. CDR1 DFQATT and CDR2 SNEGSKA come from the germline V gene (reference sequence). In nucleotides, the CDR3 is TGCAGTGCAACAGCGGGGGGAAACTACAATGAGCTGTTCTTC. Amino acids: CSATAGGNYNELFF.

This clonotype was seen at least ten times. This rearrangement joins TRBV29-1 to TRBJ1-1; 10 bases agree with TRBD1. The germline V gene encodes CDR1 SQVTM and CDR2 ANQGSEA. V dropped 5 bases and J dropped 5; count of bases not matched to a gene: 5. The CDR3 has 13 amino acids. The CDR3 DNA reads as TGCAGCGTTACGACAGGGGGCCGTACTGAAGCTTTCTTT. Translation gives CSVTTGGRTEAFF.

At least ten counts were recorded for this clonotype. J is TRBJ2-7 and V is TRBV2; 8 bases line up with TRBD2. V was pared by 4 bases and J by 7 bases, with 9 bases of the junction left unmatched. The germline V gene encodes CDR1 SNHLY and CDR2 FYNNEI. The CDR3 length is 14 residues. This CDR3 is CASSGGLDTGEQYF. The DNA for the CDR3 is TGTGCCAGCAGTGGGGGACTAGATACGGGTGAGCAGTACTTC.

This clonotype was seen ten or more times. V usage is TRBV29-1 and J usage is TRBJ1-2; D is perhaps TRBD1 (5 bases). The germline V gene has CDR1 SQVTM and CDR2 ANQGSEA. There are 15 residues in the CDR3. Between the trimmed V and J ends, which lost 4 bases and 6 bases, there was a span of 21 bases. The CDR3 DNA follows: TGCAGCGTTGGCCGTTTGGGGTGGGGGTTTGATGGCTACACCTTC. Its translation is CSVGRLGWGFDGYTF.